This T cell receptor beta chain was recorded in a study of cytomegalovirus exposure and HLA in healthy donors. Use of 60 Vbeta and 13 Jbeta primers characterized the PCR. Assay: immunoSEQ multiplex PCR; the TCRdb copy retains only in-frame clones and omits some. The sample records approximately 98,000 clones, about 74% being singletons. The receptor was derived from a male donor in good health and CMV-seronegative. Material: PBMCs.

The CDR3 is CASSPTGAGPYSNQPQHF. In DNA form, the CDR3 reads TGTGCCAGCAGCCCAACAGGGGCTGGGCCCTATAGCAATCAGCCCCAGCATTTT. The rearrangement uses TRBV7-2 and TRBJ1-5; 7 bases agree with TRBD1. Germline V gene lookup returns CDR1 SGHTA and CDR2 FQGNSA. This CDR3 has 18 amino acids. V lost 5 bases, J lost 0 bases, and 13 bases stayed unmatched.